This entry describes one T cell receptor (beta chain). What it binds is unknown. The data are from a study of blood T cells in healthy people across ages. The CDR3 contains 15 residues. Germline V gene data show CDR1 as SGHVS and CDR2 as FQNEAQ. Trimming at V came to 5 bases and at J to 2 bases, leaving 5 bases not matched to a gene. Whole-study findings and limits: The lack of PBMC sorting stopped any conclusive naive versus antigen-experienced comparison.

For the second PCR, which ran for about 7 to 12 cycles, a sample-barcoded 5' primer and a J-beta primer mix were used. TCRdb re-derived calls from the 5' RACE reads in MiXCR, one entry per CDR3 protein. The profile shows some 700,000 distinct CDR3 sequences, approximately 43% of them singletons. This clonotype was obtained from a woman aged 60-75 years in good health. The genes are TRBV7-8 and TRBJ2-5, with TRBD2 matching over 10 bases. The sample taken for sequencing was blood. The CDR3 here is CASSPKRGGQETQYF. The DNA for the CDR3 is TGTGCCAGCAGCCCTAAGCGGGGGGGACAAGAGACCCAGTACTTC.